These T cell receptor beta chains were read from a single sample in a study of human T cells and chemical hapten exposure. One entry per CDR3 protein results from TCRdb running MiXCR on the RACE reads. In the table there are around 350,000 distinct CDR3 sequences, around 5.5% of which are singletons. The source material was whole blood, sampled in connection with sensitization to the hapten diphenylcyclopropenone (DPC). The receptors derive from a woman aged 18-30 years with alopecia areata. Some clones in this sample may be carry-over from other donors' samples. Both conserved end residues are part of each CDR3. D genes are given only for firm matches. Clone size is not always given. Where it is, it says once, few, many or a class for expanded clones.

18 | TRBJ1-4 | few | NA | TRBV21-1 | TGTGCCAGCAGCAAGGTCTCAGGGGGCGCGGTCGAAAATGAAAAACTGTTTTTT | CASSKVSGGAVENEKLFF
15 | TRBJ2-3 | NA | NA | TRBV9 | TGTGCCAGCAGCGTGGGGGTCATTAATTCAGATACGCAGTATTTT | CASSVGVINSDTQYF
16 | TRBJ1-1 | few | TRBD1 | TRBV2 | TGTGCCAGCGGAGGGTCAGGGGGCGAGCCGAACACTGAAGCTTTCTTT | CASGGSGGEPNTEAFF
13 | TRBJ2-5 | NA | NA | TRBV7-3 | TGTGCCAGCAGTTGGACTAACCAAGAGACCCAGTACTTC | CASSWTNQETQYF
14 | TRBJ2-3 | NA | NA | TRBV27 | TGTGCCAGTGGAAGGGGGAAGAGTACAGATACGCAGTATTTT | CASGRGKSTDTQYF
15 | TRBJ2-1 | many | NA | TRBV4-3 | TGCGCCAGCAGCCAAATGGAGGGAATATACAATGAGCAGTTCTTC | CASSQMEGIYNEQFF
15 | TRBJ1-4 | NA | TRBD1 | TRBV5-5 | TGTGCCAGCAGCTTTGGGACAGGGGATTTGGAAAAACTGTTTTTT | CASSFGTGDLEKLFF
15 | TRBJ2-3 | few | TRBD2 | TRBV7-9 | TGTGCCAGCAGGGTCCCCAGCGGGGGGGCAGATACGCAGTATTTT | CASRVPSGGADTQYF
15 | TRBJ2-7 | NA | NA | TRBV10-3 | TGTGCCATCAGTGACCTTCAGACCGGAGATTACGAGCAGTACTTC | CAISDLQTGDYEQYF
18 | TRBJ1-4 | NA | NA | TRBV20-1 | TGCAGTGCTAGAGATGGGTGGGGTTGCCTTGCAACTAATGAAAAACTGTTTTTT | CSARDGWGCLATNEKLFF
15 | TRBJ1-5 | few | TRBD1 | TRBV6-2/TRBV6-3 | TGTGCCAGCAGTTACTTGACAGGGAACAATCAGCCCCAGCATTTT | CASSYLTGNNQPQHF
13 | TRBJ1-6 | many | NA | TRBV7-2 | TGTGCCAGCAAAGCGGATAAAAATTCACCCCTCCACTTT | CASKADKNSPLHF
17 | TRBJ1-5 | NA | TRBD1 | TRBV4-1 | TGCGCCAGCAGCCAAGATCGGACAGGGGGAGGACTTCAGCCCCAGCATTTT | CASSQDRTGGGLQPQHF
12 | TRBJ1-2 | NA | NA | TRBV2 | TGTGCCAGCAGTGCCCAGTCCTATGGCTACACCTTC | CASSAQSYGYTF
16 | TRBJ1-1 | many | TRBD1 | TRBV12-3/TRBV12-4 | TGTGCCAGCAACCTGGGGACAGGGCTTGGGAACACTGAAGCTTTCTTT | CASNLGTGLGNTEAFF
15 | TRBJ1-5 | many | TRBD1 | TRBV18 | TGTGCCAGCTCACCACTCGGGACAGTCAATCAGCCCCAGCATTTT | CASSPLGTVNQPQHF
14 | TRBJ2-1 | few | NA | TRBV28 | TGTGCCAGCAGTTTAGTGGGGTCCTACAATGAGCAGTTCTTC | CASSLVGSYNEQFF
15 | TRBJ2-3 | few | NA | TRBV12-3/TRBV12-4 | TGTGCCACCATATTTAGTGACAGGCAAATAGATACGCAGTATTTT | CATIFSDRQIDTQYF
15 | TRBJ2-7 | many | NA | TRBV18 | TGTGCCAGCTCACCGTGGACGGAGAGCTCCTACGAGCAGTACTTC | CASSPWTESSYEQYF
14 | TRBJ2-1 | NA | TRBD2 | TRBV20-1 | TGCAGTGCACCGATAGCGGGGGACTACAATGAGCAGTTCTTC | CSAPIAGDYNEQFF
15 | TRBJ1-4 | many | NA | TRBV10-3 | TGTGCCATCAGTGCCGGGACGGCAACTAATGAAAAACTGTTTTTT | CAISAGTATNEKLFF
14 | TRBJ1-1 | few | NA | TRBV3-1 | TGTGCCAGCAGCCAAGAAGACAGGAACACTGAAGCTTTCTTT | CASSQEDRNTEAFF
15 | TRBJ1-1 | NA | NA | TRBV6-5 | TGTGCCAGCAGTTACTCGCGACAGAGAGGCACTGAAGCTTTCTTT | CASSYSRQRGTEAFF
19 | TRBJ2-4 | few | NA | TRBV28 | TGTGCCAGCAGTTTAAGGTTTTGGGGCGGGTCCAGTTCCAAAAACATTCAGTACTTC | CASSLRFWGGSSSKNIQYF
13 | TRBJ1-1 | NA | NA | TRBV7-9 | TGTGCCAGCAGCTTAACTTATGAGGGGGAGGCTTTCTTT | CASSLTYEGEAFF
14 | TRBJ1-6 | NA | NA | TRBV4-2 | TGTGCCAGCAGCCAGGGAGCAGCCAATTCACCCCTCCACTTT | CASSQGAANSPLHF
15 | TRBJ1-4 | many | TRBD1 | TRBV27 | TGTGCCAGCAGTCCAAACAGGGGAGGGGGGGAAAAACTGTTTTTT | CASSPNRGGGEKLFF
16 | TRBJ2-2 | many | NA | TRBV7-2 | TGTGCCAGCAGCAGCATAGGGGGATCGCGCACCGGGGAGCTGTTTTTT | CASSSIGGSRTGELFF
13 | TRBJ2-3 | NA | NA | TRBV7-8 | TGTGCCAGCAGAGGGAGGGGGCCAGATACGCAGTATTTT | CASRGRGPDTQYF
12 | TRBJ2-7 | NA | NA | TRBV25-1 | TGTGCCAGCAGCCGGACAGCCTACGAGCAGTACTTC | CASSRTAYEQYF
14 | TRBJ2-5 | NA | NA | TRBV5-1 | TGCGCCAGCAGCTTGGCGACTAGTAGGGAGACCCAGTACTTC | CASSLATSRETQYF
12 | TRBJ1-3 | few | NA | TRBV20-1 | TGCAGTGCTAGAGGGTCGGAAGACACCATATATTTT | CSARGSEDTIYF
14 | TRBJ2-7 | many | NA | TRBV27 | TGTGCCAGCAGTCCCGGACACCACCGGAGGGAGCAGTACTTC | CASSPGHHRREQYF
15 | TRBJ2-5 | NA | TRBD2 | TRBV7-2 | TGTGCCAGCAGCTTAGTCGCGGGGGGGAGGGAGACCCAGTACTTC | CASSLVAGGRETQYF
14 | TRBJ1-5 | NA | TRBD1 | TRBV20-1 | TGCAGTGCTATAAGACAGGGCACAAATCAGCCCCAGCATTTT | CSAIRQGTNQPQHF
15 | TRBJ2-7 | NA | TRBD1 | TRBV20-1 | TGCAGTGCTCCACCCGCACAGGGGATATCCTACGAGCAGTACTTC | CSAPPAQGISYEQYF
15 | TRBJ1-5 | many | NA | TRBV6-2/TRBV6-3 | TGTGCCAGCAGTCCTCCCGACGGGTGGGGTCAGCCCCAGCATTTT | CASSPPDGWGQPQHF